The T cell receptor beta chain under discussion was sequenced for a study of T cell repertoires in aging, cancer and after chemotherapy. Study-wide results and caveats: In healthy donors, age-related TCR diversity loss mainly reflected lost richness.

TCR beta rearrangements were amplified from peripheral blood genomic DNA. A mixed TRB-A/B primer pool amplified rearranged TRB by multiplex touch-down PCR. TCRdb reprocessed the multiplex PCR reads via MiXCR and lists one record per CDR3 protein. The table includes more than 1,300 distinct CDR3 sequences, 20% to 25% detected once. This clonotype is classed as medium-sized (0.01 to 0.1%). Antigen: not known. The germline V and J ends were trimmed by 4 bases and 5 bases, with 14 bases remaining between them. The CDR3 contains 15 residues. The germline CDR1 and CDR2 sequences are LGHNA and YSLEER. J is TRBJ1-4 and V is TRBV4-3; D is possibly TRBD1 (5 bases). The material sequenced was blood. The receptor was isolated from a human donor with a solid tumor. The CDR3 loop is CASSRLTAPNEKLFF. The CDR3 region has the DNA TGCGCCAGCAGCCGACTGACAGCGCCGAATGAAAAACTGTTTTTT.